This record concerns one TCR beta chain sequence. Its antigen remains unknown. The sample belongs to a study of vaccination and CD4 T cells after COVID-19. Study details: Stimulation of cells relied on overlapping spike peptides derived from SARS-CoV-2, HCoV-NL63, HCoV-OC43 and HCoV-229E.

This CDR3 spans 15 amino acids. Germline CDR1 is MNHEY and CDR2 is SVGAGI. The V segment lost 2 bases and the J segment 3 bases; nucleotides outside the gene matches: 5. Sequencing of cultured CD4+ T cell DNA used the Oncomine TCR Beta short-read assay. The template was genomic DNA from cultured CD4+ T cells. TCRdb passed the PCR reads through MiXCR, listing each CDR3 protein once. The sample carries roughly 14,000 distinct CDR3 sequences, 40% to 50% recorded once. The treatment: approximately nine-day PBMC culture with coronavirus spike peptide pools or control peptides (ViraFEST assay). Using peptide pools, antigen-specific T cells were expanded in ViraFEST before TCRs were sequenced. Positive PCR tests were logged from March through December 2020, ahead of US Alpha, Beta and Delta variants.

The TCR originated in a human donor who had recovered from COVID-19. The specimen was CD4+ T cells from blood, cultured in vitro, collected before SARS-CoV-2 vaccination. The chain is built from TRBV6-5 and TRBJ2-3, with 7 positions matching TRBD1. The CDR3 loop reads CASSYRGRRTDTQYF. The CDR3 nucleotides are TGTGCCAGCAGTTACAGGGGGCGTAGGACAGATACGCAGTATTTT.